The rows below give T cell receptor beta chains drawn from one sample of a study of shared clonotypes between healthy human individuals. TCRdb keeps only in-frame clones here, not all; method: immunoSEQ multiplex PCR. The data show hundreds of thousands of clones, with about 74% seen just once and over 1.5% held by the top ten. The sample comprised memory CD4+ T cells sorted from blood. Receptors were obtained from a woman aged 30 to 39 in good health. Each CDR3 is given with its conserved first and last residue. D genes are given only for firm matches. Expanded clones are given a class, and other clones once, few, many or no size at all.

clone_size j_call cdr3_length d_call v_call cdr3_aa cdr3_nt
NA TRBJ1-2 14 TRBD1 TRBV27 CASSSYPDRDGYTF TGTGCCAGCAGTTCCTACCCGGACAGGGATGGCTACACCTTC
NA TRBJ2-7 17 NA TRBV27 CASSPRGDRTDSYEQYF TGTGCCAGCAGTCCCCGCGGGGACCGCACCGATTCCTACGAGCAGTACTTC
NA TRBJ1-3 15 NA TRBV19 CASSSLTGAGNTIYF TGTGCCAGTAGTTCCTTAACAGGAGCTGGAAACACCATATATTTT
NA TRBJ2-1 14 TRBD2 TRBV28 CATLGSGIYNEQFF TGTGCCACCTTGGGTAGCGGGATATACAATGAGCAGTTCTTC
NA TRBJ2-5 16 TRBD1 TRBV5-1 CASSFTGGTGDGTQYF TGCGCCAGCAGCTTTACTGGCGGGACAGGGGATGGGACCCAGTACTTC
NA TRBJ1-1 13 NA TRBV9 CASSVVPNTEAFF TGTGCCAGCAGCGTAGTCCCGAACACTGAAGCTTTCTTT
NA TRBJ2-7 13 TRBD2 TRBV6-1 CASRTLAGGEQYF TGTGCCAGCAGGACTCTAGCGGGGGGGGAGCAGTACTTC
NA TRBJ2-7 16 NA TRBV28 CASSLSGLDPSYEQYF TGTGCCAGCAGTTTATCCGGGTTGGACCCTTCCTACGAGCAGTACTTC
NA TRBJ2-7 14 TRBD1 TRBV6-5 CASSYRDRHYEQYF TGTGCCAGCAGTTACCGGGACAGGCACTACGAGCAGTACTTC
NA TRBJ1-2 9 NA TRBV19 CASIGGYTF TGTGCCAGTATCGGCGGCTACACCTTC
few TRBJ2-1 17 NA TRBV11-2 CASSPKYGSRSYNEQFF TGTGCCAGCAGCCCCAAGTACGGGAGCCGCTCCTACAATGAGCAGTTCTTC
NA TRBJ1-3 14 NA TRBV6-5 CASSSASPGNTIYF TGTGCCAGCAGTTCGGCCTCTCCGGGAAACACCATATATTTT
NA TRBJ2-5 13 NA TRBV11-3 CASSRRLQETQYF TGTGCCAGCAGTAGGCGTTTACAAGAGACCCAGTACTTC
NA TRBJ1-2 13 TRBD1 TRBV5-1 CASSQTGGNGYTF TGCGCCAGCAGCCAGACAGGGGGCAATGGCTACACCTTC
NA TRBJ2-7 15 TRBD1 TRBV27 CASSKGQGIPYEQYF TGTGCCAGCAGTAAGGGACAGGGAATCCCCTACGAGCAGTACTTC
NA TRBJ2-7 14 TRBD1 TRBV5-4 CASSRIDRDYEQYF TGTGCCAGCAGCCGAATTGACAGGGACTACGAGCAGTACTTC
NA TRBJ2-1 15 NA TRBV5-1 CASSLGASSYNEQFF TGCGCCAGCAGCTTGGGGGCTTCGTCCTACAATGAGCAGTTCTTC
NA TRBJ2-7 14 NA TRBV5-4 CASSGLQGTGEQYF TGTGCCAGCAGCGGGTTACAAGGGACGGGGGAGCAGTACTTC
many TRBJ2-3 14 NA TRBV4-1 CASSQEAYTDTQYF TGCGCCAGCAGCCAAGAAGCCTACACAGATACGCAGTATTTT
few TRBJ2-1 20 TRBD2 TRBV7-8 CASSGQGATTSGRGGNEQFF TGTGCCAGCAGCGGTCAGGGTGCCACCACATCAGGGCGGGGGGGCAATGAGCAGTTCTTC
NA TRBJ2-5 11 NA TRBV2 CASKGGETQYF TGTGCCAGCAAAGGGGGAGAGACCCAGTACTTC
few TRBJ1-1 13 TRBD1 TRBV10-1 CASSLDRGSEAFF TGCGCCAGCAGCTTAGACAGGGGTAGTGAAGCTTTCTTT
NA TRBJ1-4 11 NA TRBV6-1 CASSARRDLFF TGTGCCAGCAGCGCCAGACGGGATTTGTTTTTT
few TRBJ1-1 15 TRBD1 TRBV19 CASSIDGTAHTEAFF TGTGCCAGTAGTATAGACGGGACAGCACACACTGAAGCTTTCTTT
NA TRBJ2-1 15 NA TRBV12-5 CASGLVVGLYNEQFF TGTGCTAGTGGTTTGGTCGTCGGACTATACAATGAGCAGTTCTTC
NA TRBJ1-1 16 NA TRBV7-9 CASSHRPGAPNTEAFF TGTGCCAGCAGCCACCGACCGGGGGCCCCCAACACTGAAGCTTTCTTT
NA TRBJ2-3 16 TRBD2 TRBV7-8 CASSSGLAGDADTQYF TGTGCCAGCAGCTCCGGACTAGCGGGAGACGCAGATACGCAGTATTTT
NA TRBJ2-1 15 NA TRBV5-1 CASSLGWTGDNEQFF TGCGCCAGCAGCTTGGGTTGGACTGGTGACAATGAGCAGTTCTTC
NA TRBJ2-4 14 NA TRBV7-2 CASSLGGVQNIQYF TGTGCCAGCAGCTTAGGGGGGGTCCAAAACATTCAGTACTTC
once TRBJ2-7 17 NA TRBV27 CASSLNSPFAGPLGQYF TGTGCCAGCAGTTTAAATAGCCCGTTCGCGGGGCCGCTGGGGCAGTACTTC
NA TRBJ1-1 11 NA TRBV7-9 CASRPGREAFF TGTGCCAGCAGGCCCGGAAGAGAAGCTTTCTTT
NA TRBJ2-2 13 NA TRBV30 CAWSHRDAGELFF TGTGCCTGGAGTCACAGGGACGCCGGGGAGCTGTTTTTT
NA TRBJ2-1 12 NA TRBV19 CASGKRLNEQFF TGTGCCAGTGGGAAGCGATTAAATGAGCAGTTCTTC
NA TRBJ2-1 16 TRBD1 TRBV7-8 CASRFDRGPSYNEQFF TGTGCCAGCAGGTTTGACAGGGGTCCTTCCTACAATGAGCAGTTCTTC
few TRBJ1-1 12 NA TRBV30 CAWTGVNTEAFF TGTGCCTGGACAGGGGTGAACACTGAAGCTTTCTTT
NA TRBJ2-5 13 NA TRBV4-1 CASSQRIQETQYF TGCGCCAGCAGCCAACGGATTCAAGAGACCCAGTACTTC
NA TRBJ2-7 16 TRBD2 TRBV4-2 CASSQDTSGRAWEQYF TGTGCCAGCAGCCAAGATACTAGCGGGAGGGCCTGGGAGCAGTACTTC
few TRBJ1-2 15 TRBD1 TRBV9 CASSVGSGGNYGYTF TGTGCCAGCAGCGTAGGGTCAGGGGGAAACTATGGCTACACCTTC
NA TRBJ2-7 13 NA TRBV28 CATARDTLYEQYF TGTGCCACAGCTCGGGACACCCTCTACGAGCAGTACTTC
NA TRBJ2-7 14 TRBD1 TRBV5-1 CASSPGTEALEQYF TGCGCCAGCAGTCCCGGGACAGAGGCATTGGAGCAGTACTTC
once TRBJ2-1 17 NA TRBV5-1 CASSFDRGRSSYNEQFF TGCGCCAGCAGCTTCGACCGGGGACGCAGCTCCTACAATGAGCAGTTCTTC
NA TRBJ2-3 15 NA TRBV11-2 CASSPPDSYTDTQYF TGTGCCAGCAGCCCTCCGGACAGTTACACAGATACGCAGTATTTT
NA TRBJ2-3 14 NA TRBV6-1 CASRQFRFTDTQYF TGTGCCAGCAGACAGTTCCGTTTCACAGATACGCAGTATTTT
NA TRBJ2-2 16 TRBD2 TRBV2 CASNPLGTTYTGELFF TGTGCCAGCAACCCCTTGGGGACTACCTACACCGGGGAGCTGTTTTTT
NA TRBJ2-6 15 NA TRBV7-2 CASREADSGANVLTF TGTGCCAGCAGAGAGGCGGACTCTGGGGCCAACGTCCTGACTTTC
once TRBJ2-1 13 TRBD1 TRBV2 CASNWGQYNEQFF TGTGCCAGTAACTGGGGACAGTACAATGAGCAGTTCTTC
few TRBJ1-3 16 NA TRBV5-1 CASSSAGANSGNTIYF TGCGCCAGCAGCTCCGCCGGGGCCAACTCTGGAAACACCATATATTTT
NA TRBJ1-4 14 NA TRBV29-1 CSVEDRRGGEKLFF TGCAGCGTTGAAGATCGAAGGGGTGGAGAAAAACTGTTTTTT
NA TRBJ1-4 16 NA TRBV19 CASTHQGIATNEKLFF TGTGCCAGTACCCATCAGGGGATCGCAACTAATGAAAAACTGTTTTTT
NA TRBJ2-3 15 TRBD2 TRBV27 CASSPLSGIGDTQYF TGTGCCAGCAGCCCACTAAGCGGGATAGGAGATACGCAGTATTTT
once TRBJ2-3 14 TRBD2 TRBV29-1 CSVDASGSLDTQYF TGCAGCGTTGATGCTAGCGGGAGTCTAGATACGCAGTATTTT
NA TRBJ1-1 16 NA TRBV9 CASSVASGGGGTEAFF TGTGCCAGCAGCGTAGCCTCGGGTGGGGGAGGAACTGAAGCTTTCTTT